What follows is one TCR beta chain and its context. No antigen is known for it. Per sample, at least 5 micrograms of total RNA were extracted. These data come from a study of blood T cells in healthy people across ages. General study points: Donor CMV status was unknown, possibly confounding expanded clonotype changes.

The germline gives CDR1 SGHNT, CDR2 YENEEA. CDR3 size: 15 residues. Trimming removed 5 bases from V and 3 bases from J; junction bases left unmatched: 5. A second PCR, run for about 7 to 11 cycles, used a sample-barcoded 5' primer plus a J-beta primer mix. The template-switch adaptor was a 5' adaptor with 12 random nucleotides. It tagged each cDNA molecule. TCRdb re-analysed the 5' RACE reads in MiXCR, keeping a single row per CDR3 protein. Among more than 800,000 distinct CDR3 sequences listed, 29% were seen once. The sample was blood. The chain carries TRBV11-3 and TRBJ2-2; 8 bases agree with TRBD1. The receptor comes from a woman older than 75 in good health. The chain's CDR3 is CASSRTGMDTGELFF. Written as DNA, the CDR3 is TGTGCCAGCAGCCGGACAGGGATGGACACCGGGGAGCTGTTTTTT. Together with reference TRBV11-3 and TRBJ2-2, the CDR3 gives the full variable domain: EAGVVQSPRYKIIEKKQPVAFWCNPISGHNTLYWYLQNLGQGPELLIRYENEEAVDDSQLPKDRFSAERLKGVDSTLKIQPAELGDSAVYLCASSRTGMDTGELFFGEGSRLTVL.